There are many counts of the clone carrying this TCR beta chain. The authors built TCR beta libraries using iRepertoire HTBI primers and Arm-PCR of CDR3 regions. TCRdb recomputed calls from the multiplex PCR reads with MiXCR, one row per CDR3 protein. The sample holds under 450,000 distinct CDR3 sequences, 12% seen once. V shed 5 bases and J 6 bases; nucleotides not matched to a gene: 7. Germline-derived CDR1 and CDR2 are MDHEN and SYDVKM. The CDR3 consists of 15 residues. The entry originates in a study of regulatory T cells in long-lasting Graves disease. Described time point: newly diagnosed GD, antithyroid drugs for less than 3 months. Generation of the TCR library employed RNA extracted from PBMCs. The diagnosis of Graves' disease used American Thyroid Association guidelines. The patient group derived from an endocrinology department in Xi'an, China. In addition, the sample was reused for a study of T cells in Graves' hyperthyroidism and ophthalmopathy. That source notes: The primer set for the first-round RT-PCR of the TCR CDR3 was HTBI. In simple terms, a model built on 13 V-J features told ophthalmopathy apart from stable hyperthyroidism.

The origin of this receptor is a woman aged 18-35 years with Graves disease. The sequencing here drew on peripheral blood mononuclear cells (PBMCs), taken at new diagnosis, from a patient treated with antithyroid drugs. The chain recombines TRBV28 with TRBJ2-1; TRBD2 matches at 10 bases. The CDR3 here is CASSERTSGRNEQFF. The DNA for the CDR3 is TGTGCCAGCAGTGAACGGACTAGCGGTCGCAATGAGCAGTTCTTC. The full variable domain, its missing parts supplied by reference TRBV28 and TRBJ2-1, is DVKVTQSSRYLVKRTGEKVFLECVQDMDHENMFWYRQDPGLGLRLIYFSYDVKMKEKGDIPEGYSVSREKKERFSLILESASTNQTSMYLCASSERTSGRNEQFFGPGTRLTVL.